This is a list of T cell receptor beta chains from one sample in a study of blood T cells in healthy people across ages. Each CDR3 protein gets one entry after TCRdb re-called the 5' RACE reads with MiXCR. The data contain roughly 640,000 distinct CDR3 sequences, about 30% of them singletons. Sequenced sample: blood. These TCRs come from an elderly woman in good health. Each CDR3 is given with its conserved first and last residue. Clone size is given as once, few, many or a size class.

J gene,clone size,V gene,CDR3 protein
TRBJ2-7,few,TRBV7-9,CASSNEYEQYF
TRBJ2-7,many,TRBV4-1,CASSQEGRGSTYEQYF
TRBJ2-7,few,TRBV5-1,CASNPLGTSGGLLRPTYEQYF
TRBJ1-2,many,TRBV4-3,CASSQAQGAGYGYTF
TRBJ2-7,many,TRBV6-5,CASSSGRTSGGFYEQYF
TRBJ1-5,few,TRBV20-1,CSAKESTGGYNQPQHF
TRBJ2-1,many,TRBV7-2,CASSLAGPRNEQFF
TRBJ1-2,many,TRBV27,CASSSPGQKFYGYTF
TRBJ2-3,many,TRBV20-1,CSAGSSGTDTQYF
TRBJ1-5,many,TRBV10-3,CAISESMGTSHSNQPQHF
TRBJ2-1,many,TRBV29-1,CSVGGTGIYNEQFF